The sequence of this T cell receptor beta chain was determined in a study of blood T cells in healthy people across ages. In this sample, this clonotype turned up a few times. Antigen unknown. General study findings and limits: Researchers said unsorted PBMCs prevented a conclusive naive versus antigen-experienced comparison.

Trimming took 2 bases from V and 5 from J; bases not matched to a gene: 5. Germline loops: CDR1 LGHNA, CDR2 YNFKEQ. This CDR3 has 16 residues. Sample-barcoded 5' priming and a J-beta primer mix drove a second PCR of about 6 to 11 cycles. TCRdb itself ran the 5' RACE reads through MiXCR, one entry per CDR3 protein. The sample records approximately 790,000 distinct CDR3 sequences, around 62% being singletons. Material: blood. The TCR originated in a man younger than 45 in good health. The rearrangement joins TRBV4-2 to TRBJ2-3, with TRBD2 identical over 12 bases. CDR3 in amino acids: CASSQRLAGEVDTQYF. As DNA, the CDR3 is TGTGCCAGCAGCCAACGACTAGCGGGGGAGGTAGATACGCAGTATTTT.